A single T cell receptor (beta chain) is shown here with its context. This sample is part of a study of blood T cell repertoires in COVID-19. Across the study: From the United States, Italy and Spain came samples of acute and convalescent COVID-19. PBMCs, B-cell-depleted T cells, or T cells were the source of the cDNA or gDNA that made up the material.

Per the original data handling: Amplification of reference gene primers was used by the study to estimate nucleated cell counts. Only in-frame clones appear in the TCRdb table, and some are missing; sequencing was by immunoSEQ multiplex PCR. The DNA was the basis for D and trimming; V, J and clone size are from that table. This sample has about 8,700 clones; approximately 91% occur once, and the top ten carry 4% to 4.5%. Trimming took 5 bases from V and 9 from J; bases not matched to a gene: 5. Germline V gene data show CDR1 as MNHEY and CDR2 as SMNVEV (reference sequence). This CDR3 region has 13 residues.

Sequenced input: peripheral blood. The chain combines TRBV27 with TRBJ2-1, with 9 bases identical to TRBD1. This sequence was found in a woman aged 45-60 years with active COVID-19. The CDR3 loop is CASSKQGAVEQFF. The CDR3, as DNA: TGTGCCAGCAGTAAACAGGGGGCCGTTGAGCAGTTCTTC.